These 10 T cell receptor beta chains share one sample of origin, sequenced in a study of T-cell memory formation after mild COVID-19. Each CDR3 protein is one row after TCRdb ran MiXCR on the 5' RACE reads. The data contain about 150,000 distinct CDR3 sequences, more than 12% of them singletons. Sample: PBMCs or a T cell subset sorted from them (not recorded which). The receptors stem from an adult woman who had mild COVID-19 (a few samples of this study predate the infection). Cell type and time point are not known.

This sequence joins TRBV29-1 and TRBJ1-1; D uncertain. The CDR3 is 13 amino acids. Germline values: CDR1 SQVTM, CDR2 ANQGSEA. V lost 2 bases and J 2 bases, leaving 9 bases between the germline ends. The CDR3 nucleotides are TGCAGCGTTGAACTGGGCATAAACACTGAAGCTTTCTTT. Protein: CSVELGINTEAFF.

This clonotype was counted ten times or more. The rearrangement uses TRBV6-6 and TRBJ2-7; 14 bases match TRBD2. This CDR3 region has 18 residues. CDR1 is MNHNY and CDR2 is SVGAGI in the germline V gene (reference sequence). J was trimmed by 5 bases and V by 5 bases; bases with no gene match: 14. The CDR3 loop reads CASSGGLAGGPFPNEQYF. The DNA of the CDR3 is TGTGCCAGCAGTGGCGGACTAGCGGGGGGCCCTTTTCCCAACGAGCAGTACTTC.

This clonotype has a handful of counts. The gene calls are TRBV11-3 and TRBJ2-3; weak D call: TRBD2 (5 bases). The germline V gene has CDR1 SGHNT and CDR2 YENEEA. The CDR3 has 14 amino acids. V gave up 1 base and J gave up 3 bases, with 8 bases separating them. This chain's CDR3 is CASSLARRTDTQYF. CDR3 DNA sequence: TGTGCCAGCAGCTTAGCGAGGAGGACAGATACGCAGTATTTT.

A few counts support this clonotype. This chain joins TRBV5-5 and TRBJ1-2, with no clear D. Germline-derived CDR1 and CDR2 are SGHKS and YYEKEE (reference sequence). The V gene lost 3 bases and the J gene lost 2 bases, with 11 bases spanning the gap. This CDR3 is 14 amino acids long. CDR3 in amino acids: CASSSDQPNYGYTF. CDR3 sequence (DNA): TGTGCCAGCAGCTCCGACCAACCGAACTATGGCTACACCTTC.

This clonotype was recorded only once. This chain links TRBV7-2 with TRBJ1-5; 9 bases map to TRBD1. The V gene's germline CDR1 is SGHTA and CDR2 FQGNSA. The CDR3 runs 14 residues. The V segment lost 1 base and the J segment 6 bases; nucleotides outside the gene matches: 1. CDR3 bases: TGTGCCAGCAGCTTAGGGGGACAGGGTCAGCCCCAGCATTTT. Protein product: CASSLGGQGQPQHF. The full variable domain, completed using reference TRBV7-2 and TRBJ1-5, is GAGVSQSPSNKVTEKGKDVELRCDPISGHTALYWYRQSLGQGLEFLIYFQGNSAPDKSGLPSDRFSAERTGGSVSTLTIQRTQQEDSAVYLCASSLGGQGQPQHFGDGTRLSIL.

This clonotype was observed a few times. The J gene is TRBJ2-7, the V gene TRBV25-1; TRBD1 agrees at 8 bases. The CDR3 has 16 residues. The V gene end was trimmed by 1 base and the J gene end by 4 bases; junction bases not matched to a gene: 9. Germline assignment: CDR1 MGHDK and CDR2 SYGVNS. Written as DNA, the CDR3 is TGTGCCAGCAGTGAATTGCTAGGACAGGGTGGATACGAGCAGTACTTC. Translating gives CASSELLGQGGYEQYF.

This clonotype was detected once. The chain employs TRBV6-1 and TRBJ2-4; tentative D call: TRBD1 (6 bases). Germline V gives CDR1 MNHNS, CDR2 SASEGT. Trimming shortened V by 6 bases and J by 0 bases, and 15 bases separated the two germline ends. The CDR3 covers 16 residues. For the CDR3, the DNA is TGTGCCAGCAGGGTGACAGGTGATTTAGCCAAAAACATTCAGTACTTC. It translates to CASRVTGDLAKNIQYF.

The V and J genes are TRBV5-1 and TRBJ2-1; 7 bases match TRBD1. The CDR3 totals 16 residues. Germline V gene lookup returns CDR1 SGHRS and CDR2 YFSETQ. The V and J ends lost 1 base and 7 bases, in that order; junction bases with no gene match: 11. CDR3 amino acids: CASSLSETGYVNEQFF. The CDR3 DNA reads TGCGCCAGCAGCTTGAGTGAGACAGGGTATGTGAATGAGCAGTTCTTC. The variable domain in full, with the rest retrieved from reference TRBV5-1 and TRBJ2-1, is KAGVTQTPRYLIKTRGQQVTLSCSPISGHRSVSWYQQTPGQGLQFLFEYFSETQRNKGNFPGRFSGRQFSNSRSEMNVSTLELGDSALYLCASSLSETGYVNEQFFGPGTRLTVL.

The sample holds many counts of this clonotype. J is TRBJ1-1 and V is TRBV5-1; unclear D gene. The CDR3 runs to 13 residues. The germline V gene has CDR1 SGHRS and CDR2 YFSETQ. V was clipped by 0 bases and J by 8 bases, with 11 bases between them. CDR3 sequence reads: CASSLAGYGEAFF. Here the CDR3 DNA reads TGCGCCAGCAGCTTGGCAGGTTATGGGGAAGCTTTCTTT. The complete variable domain, with remaining parts taken from reference TRBV5-1 and TRBJ1-1, reads KAGVTQTPRYLIKTRGQQVTLSCSPISGHRSVSWYQQTPGQGLQFLFEYFSETQRNKGNFPGRFSGRQFSNSRSEMNVSTLELGDSALYLCASSLAGYGEAFFGQGTRLTVV.

This clonotype was observed many times. The rearrangement uses TRBV20-1 and TRBJ2-5, with 7 bases aligning to TRBD2. V lost 4 bases, J lost 6 bases, and 11 bases stayed unmatched. This CDR3 spans 14 amino acids. CDR1 is DFQATT and CDR2 is SNEGSKA in the germline V gene (reference sequence). CDR3 amino acids: CSATDLAVMKTQYF. CDR3 bases: TGCAGTGCTACCGATCTAGCGGTCATGAAGACCCAGTACTTC.